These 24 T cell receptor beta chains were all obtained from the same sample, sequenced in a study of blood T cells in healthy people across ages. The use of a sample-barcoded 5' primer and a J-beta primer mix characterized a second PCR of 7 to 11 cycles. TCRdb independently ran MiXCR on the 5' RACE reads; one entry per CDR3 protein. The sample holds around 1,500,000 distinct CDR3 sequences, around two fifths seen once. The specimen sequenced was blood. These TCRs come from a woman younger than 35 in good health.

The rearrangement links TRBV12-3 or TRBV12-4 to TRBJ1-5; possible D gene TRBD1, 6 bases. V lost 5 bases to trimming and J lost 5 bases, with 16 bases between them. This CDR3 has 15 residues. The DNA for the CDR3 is TGTGCCAGCAGTCCTACTGGGGGGCCCGATCAGCCCCAGCATTTT. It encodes CASSPTGGPDQPQHF.

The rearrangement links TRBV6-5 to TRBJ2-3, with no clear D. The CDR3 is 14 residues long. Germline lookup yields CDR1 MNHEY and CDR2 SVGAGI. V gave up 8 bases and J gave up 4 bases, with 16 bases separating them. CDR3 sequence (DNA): TGTGCCAGCGGTCGGAGCGCTTACGCAGATACGCAGTATTTT. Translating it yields CASGRSAYADTQYF.

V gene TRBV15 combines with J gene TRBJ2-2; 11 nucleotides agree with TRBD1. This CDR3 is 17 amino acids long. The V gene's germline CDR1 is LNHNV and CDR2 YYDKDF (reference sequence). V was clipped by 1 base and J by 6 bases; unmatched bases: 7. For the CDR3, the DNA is TGTGCCACCAGCAGAGTACTGCCGGGACAGGGGGCCGGGGAGCTGTTTTTT. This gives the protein CATSRVLPGQGAGELFF.

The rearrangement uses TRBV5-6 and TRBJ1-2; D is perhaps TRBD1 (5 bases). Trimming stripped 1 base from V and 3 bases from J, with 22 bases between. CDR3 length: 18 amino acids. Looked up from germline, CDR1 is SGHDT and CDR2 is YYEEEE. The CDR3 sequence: CASSLRQDLTGVYYGYTF. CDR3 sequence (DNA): TGTGCCAGCAGCTTGCGCCAGGACCTCACGGGGGTGTACTATGGCTACACCTTC.

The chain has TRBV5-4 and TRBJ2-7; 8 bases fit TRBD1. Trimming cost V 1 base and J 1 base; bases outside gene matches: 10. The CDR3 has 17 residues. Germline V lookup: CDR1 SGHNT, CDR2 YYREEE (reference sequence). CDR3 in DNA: TGTGCCAGCAGCTTGACCTACGGACAGGGTAGTTCCTACGAGCAGTACTTC. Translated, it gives CASSLTYGQGSSYEQYF.

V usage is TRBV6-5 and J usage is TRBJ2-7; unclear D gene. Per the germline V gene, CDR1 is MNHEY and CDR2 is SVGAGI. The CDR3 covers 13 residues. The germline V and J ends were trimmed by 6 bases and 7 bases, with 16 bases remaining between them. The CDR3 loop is CASRGEMWSEQYF. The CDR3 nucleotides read TGTGCCAGCAGGGGCGAAATGTGGTCGGAGCAGTACTTC.

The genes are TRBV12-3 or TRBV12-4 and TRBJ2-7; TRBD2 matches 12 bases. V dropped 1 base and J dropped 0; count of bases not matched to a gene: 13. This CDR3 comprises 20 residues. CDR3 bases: TGTGCCAGCAGTTTAGAGGGTTGGGGGACTAGCGGGCCCAGCTCCTACGAGCAGTACTTC. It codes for CASSLEGWGTSGPSSYEQYF.

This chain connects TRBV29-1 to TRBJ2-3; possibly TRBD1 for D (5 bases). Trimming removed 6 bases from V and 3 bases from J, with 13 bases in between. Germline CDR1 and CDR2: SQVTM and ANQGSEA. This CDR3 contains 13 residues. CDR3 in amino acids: CSVETTGTDTQYF. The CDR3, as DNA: TGCAGCGTAGAAACAACAGGTACAGATACGCAGTATTTT.

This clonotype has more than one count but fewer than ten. The CDR3 reads CSAPGTTGGQNNEQFF. The CDR3 nucleotides read TGCAGTGCTCCCGGGACGACTGGGGGGCAGAACAATGAGCAGTTCTTC. The genes are TRBV20-1 and TRBJ2-1, with D possibly called TRBD1 or TRBD2 (6 bases each). The V gene's germline CDR1 is DFQATT and CDR2 SNEGSKA (reference sequence). The CDR3 runs 16 residues. The V and J ends lost 5 bases and 5 bases respectively, with 22 bases between them.

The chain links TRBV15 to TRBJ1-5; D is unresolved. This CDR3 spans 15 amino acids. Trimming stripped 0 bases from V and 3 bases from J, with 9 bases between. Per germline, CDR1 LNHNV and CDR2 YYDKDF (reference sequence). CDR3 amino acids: CATSRDLADNQPQHF. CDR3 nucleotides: TGTGCCACCAGCAGAGACCTAGCCGACAATCAGCCCCAGCATTTT.

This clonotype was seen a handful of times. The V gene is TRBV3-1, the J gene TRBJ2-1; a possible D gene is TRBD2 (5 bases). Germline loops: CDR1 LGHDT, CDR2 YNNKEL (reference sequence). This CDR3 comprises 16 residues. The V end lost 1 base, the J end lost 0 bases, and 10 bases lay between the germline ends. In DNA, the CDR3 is TGTGCCAGCAGCCAAGCCGCGGGCAGCTCCTACAATGAGCAGTTCTTC. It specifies CASSQAAGSSYNEQFF.

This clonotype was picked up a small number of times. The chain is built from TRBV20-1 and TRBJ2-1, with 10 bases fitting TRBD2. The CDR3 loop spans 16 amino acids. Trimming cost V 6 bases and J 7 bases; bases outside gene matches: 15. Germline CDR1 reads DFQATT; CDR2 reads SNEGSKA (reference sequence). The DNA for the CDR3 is TGCAGTGCATCCCCGCCGAGACTAGCGGGCCCGAATGAGCAGTTCTTC. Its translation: CSASPPRLAGPNEQFF.

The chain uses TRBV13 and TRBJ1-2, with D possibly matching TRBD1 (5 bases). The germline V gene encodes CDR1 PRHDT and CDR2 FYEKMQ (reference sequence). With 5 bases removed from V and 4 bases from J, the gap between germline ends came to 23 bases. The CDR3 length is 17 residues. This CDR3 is CASSIQTNRKEFYGYTF. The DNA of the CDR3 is TGTGCCAGCAGCATACAAACCAACAGGAAGGAATTCTATGGCTACACCTTC.

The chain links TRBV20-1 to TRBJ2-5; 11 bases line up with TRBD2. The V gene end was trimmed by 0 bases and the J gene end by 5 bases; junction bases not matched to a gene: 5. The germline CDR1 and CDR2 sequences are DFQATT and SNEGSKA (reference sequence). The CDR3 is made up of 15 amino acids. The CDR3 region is CSARDPVAGGETQYF. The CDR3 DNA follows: TGCAGTGCTAGAGATCCCGTAGCGGGAGGGGAGACCCAGTACTTC.

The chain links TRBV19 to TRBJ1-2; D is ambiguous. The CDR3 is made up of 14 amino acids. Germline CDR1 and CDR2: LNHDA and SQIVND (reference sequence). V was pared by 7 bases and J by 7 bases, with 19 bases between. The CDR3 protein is CASNPVSQSIGYTF. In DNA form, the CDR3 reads TGTGCCAGTAACCCGGTCTCCCAATCCATTGGCTACACCTTC.

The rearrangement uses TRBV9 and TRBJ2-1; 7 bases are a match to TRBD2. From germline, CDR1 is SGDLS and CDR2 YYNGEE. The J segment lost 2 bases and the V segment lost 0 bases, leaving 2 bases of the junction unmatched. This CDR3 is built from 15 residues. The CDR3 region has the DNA TGTGCCAGCAGCGTAGAAGCGGGACCCTACAATGAGCAGTTCTTC. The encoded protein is CASSVEAGPYNEQFF.

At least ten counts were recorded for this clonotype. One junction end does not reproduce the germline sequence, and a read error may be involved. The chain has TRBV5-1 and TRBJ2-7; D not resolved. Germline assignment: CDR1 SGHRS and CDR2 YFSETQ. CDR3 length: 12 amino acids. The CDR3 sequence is CASSPLGYEQYF. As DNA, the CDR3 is TGTGCCAGCAGCCCCCTAGGCTACGAGCAGTACTTC. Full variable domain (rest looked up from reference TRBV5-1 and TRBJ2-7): KAGVTQTPRYLIKTRGQQVTLSCSPISGHRSVSWYQQTPGQGLQFLFEYFSETQRNKGNFPGRFSGRQFSNSRSEMNVSTLELGDSALYLCASSPLGYEQYFGPGTRLTVT.

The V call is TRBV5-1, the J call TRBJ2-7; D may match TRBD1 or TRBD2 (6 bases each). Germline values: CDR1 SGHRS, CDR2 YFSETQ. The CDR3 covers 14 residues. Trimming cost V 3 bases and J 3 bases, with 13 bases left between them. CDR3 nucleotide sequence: TGCGCCAGCAGCTGGCGAGGGGGGTTCTACGAGCAGTACTTC. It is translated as CASSWRGGFYEQYF.

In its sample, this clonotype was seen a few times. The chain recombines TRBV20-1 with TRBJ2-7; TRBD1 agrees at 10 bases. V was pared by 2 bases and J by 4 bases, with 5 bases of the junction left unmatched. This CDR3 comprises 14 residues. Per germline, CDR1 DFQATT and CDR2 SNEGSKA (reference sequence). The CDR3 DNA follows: TGCAGTGCTAGAACCCCGGGACAGGGGTACGAGCAGTACTTC. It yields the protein CSARTPGQGYEQYF.

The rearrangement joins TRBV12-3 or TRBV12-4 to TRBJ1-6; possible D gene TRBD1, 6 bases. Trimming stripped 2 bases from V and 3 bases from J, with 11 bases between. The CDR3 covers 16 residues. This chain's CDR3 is CASSLSGQFYNSPLHF. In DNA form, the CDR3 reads TGTGCCAGCAGTTTAAGTGGACAGTTCTATAATTCACCCCTCCACTTT.

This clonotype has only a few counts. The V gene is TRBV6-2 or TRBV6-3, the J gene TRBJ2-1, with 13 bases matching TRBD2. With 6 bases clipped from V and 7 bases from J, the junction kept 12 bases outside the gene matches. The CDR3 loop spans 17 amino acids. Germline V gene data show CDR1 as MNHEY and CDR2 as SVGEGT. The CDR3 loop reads CASSPGLAGTPGNEQFF. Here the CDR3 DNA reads TGTGCCAGCAGCCCGGGACTAGCGGGGACGCCGGGGAATGAGCAGTTCTTC.

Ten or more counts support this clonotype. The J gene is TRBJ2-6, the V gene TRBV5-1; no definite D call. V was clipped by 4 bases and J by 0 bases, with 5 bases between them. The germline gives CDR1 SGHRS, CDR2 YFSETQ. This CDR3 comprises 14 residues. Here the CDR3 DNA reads TGCGCCAGCAGCCCCACCTCTGGGGCCAACGTCCTGACTTTC. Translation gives CASSPTSGANVLTF.

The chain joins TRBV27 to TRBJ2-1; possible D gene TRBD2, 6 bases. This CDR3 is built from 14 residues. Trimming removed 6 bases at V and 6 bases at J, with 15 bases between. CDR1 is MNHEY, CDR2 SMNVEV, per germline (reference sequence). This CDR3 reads CASRGRLEGNEQFF. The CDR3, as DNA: TGTGCCAGCAGGGGACGTCTGGAGGGCAATGAGCAGTTCTTC.

CDR3 residues: CSVGGTAFSNYGYTF. The CDR3 DNA follows: TGCAGCGTTGGCGGGACAGCCTTTTCTAACTATGGCTACACCTTC. The chain uses TRBV29-1 and TRBJ1-2; TRBD1 aligns across 7 bases. There are 15 residues in the CDR3. In germline, CDR1 is SQVTM, CDR2 ANQGSEA. Germline trimming cut 4 bases from V and 0 bases from J; bases unmatched to any gene: 8.